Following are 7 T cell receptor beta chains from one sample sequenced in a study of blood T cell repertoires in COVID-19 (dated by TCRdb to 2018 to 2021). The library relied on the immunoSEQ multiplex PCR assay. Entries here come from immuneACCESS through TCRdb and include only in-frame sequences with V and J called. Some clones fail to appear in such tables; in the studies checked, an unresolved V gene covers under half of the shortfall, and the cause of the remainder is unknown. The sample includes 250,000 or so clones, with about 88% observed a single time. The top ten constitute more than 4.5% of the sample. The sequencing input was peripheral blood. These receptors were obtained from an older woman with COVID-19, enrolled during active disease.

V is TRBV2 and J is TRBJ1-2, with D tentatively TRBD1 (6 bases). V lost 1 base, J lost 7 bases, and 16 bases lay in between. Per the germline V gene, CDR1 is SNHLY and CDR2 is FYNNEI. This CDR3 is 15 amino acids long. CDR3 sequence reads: CASSEEATGIVGYTF. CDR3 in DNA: TGTGCCAGCAGTGAAGAGGCGACAGGAATTGTTGGCTACACCTTC.

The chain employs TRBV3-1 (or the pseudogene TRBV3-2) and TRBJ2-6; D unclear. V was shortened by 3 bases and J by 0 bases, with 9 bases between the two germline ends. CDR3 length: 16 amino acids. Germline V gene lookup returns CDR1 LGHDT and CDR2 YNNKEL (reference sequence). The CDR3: CASSHSVISGANVLTF. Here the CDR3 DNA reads TGTGCCAGCAGCCATTCGGTGATCTCTGGGGCCAACGTCCTGACTTTC.

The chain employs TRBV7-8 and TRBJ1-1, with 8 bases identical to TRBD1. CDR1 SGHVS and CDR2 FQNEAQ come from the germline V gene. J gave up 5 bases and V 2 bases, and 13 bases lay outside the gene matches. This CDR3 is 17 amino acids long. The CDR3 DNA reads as TGTGCCAGCAGCTTAAGGGACAGGCCAGAGGGACGTACTGAAGCTTTCTTT. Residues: CASSLRDRPEGRTEAFF.

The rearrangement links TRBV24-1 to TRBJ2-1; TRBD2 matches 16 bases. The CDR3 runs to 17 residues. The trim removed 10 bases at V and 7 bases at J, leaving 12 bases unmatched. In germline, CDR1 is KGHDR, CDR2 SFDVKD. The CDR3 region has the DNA TGTGCCACGGGGACTAGCGGGAGGGCCGATATTCAGAATGAGCAGTTCTTC. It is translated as CATGTSGRADIQNEQFF.

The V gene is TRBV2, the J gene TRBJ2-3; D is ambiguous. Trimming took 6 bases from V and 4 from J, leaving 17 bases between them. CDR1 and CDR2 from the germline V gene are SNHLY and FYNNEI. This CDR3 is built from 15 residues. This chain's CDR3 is CASRNRRRTPDTQYF. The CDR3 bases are TGTGCCAGCAGAAATAGACGGAGAACCCCAGATACGCAGTATTTT.

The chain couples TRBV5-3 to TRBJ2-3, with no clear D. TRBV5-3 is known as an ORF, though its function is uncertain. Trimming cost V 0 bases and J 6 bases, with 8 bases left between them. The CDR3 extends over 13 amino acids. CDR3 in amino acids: CARSLVLADTQYF. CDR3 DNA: TGTGCCAGAAGCTTGGTGCTCGCGGATACGCAGTATTTT.

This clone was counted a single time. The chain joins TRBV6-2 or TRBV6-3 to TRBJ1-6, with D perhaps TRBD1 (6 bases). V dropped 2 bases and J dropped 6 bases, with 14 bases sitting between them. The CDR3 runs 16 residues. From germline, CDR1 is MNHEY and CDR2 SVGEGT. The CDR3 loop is CASSYHRERANSPLHF. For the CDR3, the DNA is TGTGCCAGCAGTTACCACAGGGAAAGGGCTAATTCACCCCTCCACTTT.